This T cell receptor beta chain was sequenced during a study of PD-1 blockade in classical Hodgkin lymphoma. General study findings and limits: Individuals initiating nivolumab under 1 year after ASCT were excluded. It was CD4+ TCR diversity, not CD8+, that rose significantly by C4D1.

TCRdb's table, derived via immunoSEQ multiplex PCR, lists solely in-frame clones and lacks some. In the table there are roughly 22,000 clones, more than 60% of which are singletons. Germline V CDR1 and CDR2: ENHRY, SYGVKD. With V trimmed by 5 bases and J by 5 bases, 6 bases remained unmatched. This CDR3 is built from 14 residues. There was relapse after autologous stem cell transplantation in every patient, and there was variation in brentuximab vedotin exposure. Patients' outcomes at their best amounted to complete response, partial response or progressive disease. To note about this clone: The antigen is undetermined.

V is TRBV10-3 and J is TRBJ2-1; 7 bases line up with TRBD2. The clonotype comes from a human donor with classical Hodgkin lymphoma. Specimen: peripheral blood mononuclear cells (PBMCs), collected at baseline. The DNA of the CDR3 is TGTGCCATCAGTACCGGGCGGGGGAACAATGAGCAGTTCTTC. Its translation: CAISTGRGNNEQFF.